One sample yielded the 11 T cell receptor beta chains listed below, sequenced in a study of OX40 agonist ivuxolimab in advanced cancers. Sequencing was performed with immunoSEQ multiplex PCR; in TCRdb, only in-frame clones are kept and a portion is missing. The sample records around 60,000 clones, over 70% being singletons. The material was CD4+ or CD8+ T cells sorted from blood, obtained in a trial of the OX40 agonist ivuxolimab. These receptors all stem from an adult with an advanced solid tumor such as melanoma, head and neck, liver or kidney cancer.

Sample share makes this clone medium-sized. The CDR3 DNA follows: TGTGCCAGCTCACCACCCGAGGGGGCGGGTGGCTACACCTTC. As protein: CASSPPEGAGGYTF. The J gene is TRBJ1-2, the V gene TRBV18, with TRBD1 matching over 7 bases. Unmatched junction bases numbered 5, after V lost 0 bases and J lost 7 bases. Germline V CDR1 and CDR2: KGHSH, LQKENI. The CDR3 extends over 14 amino acids.

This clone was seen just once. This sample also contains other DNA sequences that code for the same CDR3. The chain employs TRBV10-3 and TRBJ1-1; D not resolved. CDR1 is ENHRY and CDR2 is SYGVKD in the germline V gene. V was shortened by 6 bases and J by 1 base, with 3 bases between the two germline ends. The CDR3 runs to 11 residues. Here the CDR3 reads CAIRENTEAFF. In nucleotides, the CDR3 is TGTGCCATCAGGGAGAACACTGAAGCTTTCTTT.

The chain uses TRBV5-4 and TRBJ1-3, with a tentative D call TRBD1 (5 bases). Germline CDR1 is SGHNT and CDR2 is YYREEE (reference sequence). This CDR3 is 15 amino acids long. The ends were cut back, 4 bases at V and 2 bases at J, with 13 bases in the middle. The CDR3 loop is CASSKKAGPGNTIYF. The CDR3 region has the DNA TGTGCCAGCAGCAAAAAGGCAGGGCCTGGAAACACCATATATTTT.

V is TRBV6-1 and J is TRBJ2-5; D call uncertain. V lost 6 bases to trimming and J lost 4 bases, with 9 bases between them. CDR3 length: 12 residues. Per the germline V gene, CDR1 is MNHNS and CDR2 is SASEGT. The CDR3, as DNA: TGTGCCAGCAGCCAGACAACAGAGACCCAGTACTTC. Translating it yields CASSQTTETQYF.

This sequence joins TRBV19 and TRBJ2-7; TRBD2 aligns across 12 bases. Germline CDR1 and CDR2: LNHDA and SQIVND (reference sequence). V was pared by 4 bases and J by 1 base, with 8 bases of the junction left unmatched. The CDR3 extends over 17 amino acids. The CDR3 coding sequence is TGTGCCAGTAGTAAGACTAGCGGGGGACCCAGGTCCTACGAGCAGTACTTC. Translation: CASSKTSGGPRSYEQYF.

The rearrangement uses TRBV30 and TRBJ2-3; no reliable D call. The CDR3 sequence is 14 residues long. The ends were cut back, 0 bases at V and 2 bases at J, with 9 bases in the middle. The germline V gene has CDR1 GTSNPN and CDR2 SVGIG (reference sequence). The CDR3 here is CAWSVPPNTDTQYF. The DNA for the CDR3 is TGTGCCTGGAGTGTACCTCCAAACACAGATACGCAGTATTTT.

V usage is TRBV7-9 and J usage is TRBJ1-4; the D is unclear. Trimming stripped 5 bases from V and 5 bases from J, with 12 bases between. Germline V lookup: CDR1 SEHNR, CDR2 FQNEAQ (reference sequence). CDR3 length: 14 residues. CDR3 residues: CASSLATANEKLFF. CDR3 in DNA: TGTGCCAGCAGCCTCGCGACGGCGAATGAAAAACTGTTTTTT.

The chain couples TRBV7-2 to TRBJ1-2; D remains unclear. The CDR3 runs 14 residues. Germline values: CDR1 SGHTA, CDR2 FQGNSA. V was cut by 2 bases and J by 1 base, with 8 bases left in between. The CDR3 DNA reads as TGTGCCAGCAGCTTAAACGGACTTAACTATGGCTACACCTTC. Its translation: CASSLNGLNYGYTF. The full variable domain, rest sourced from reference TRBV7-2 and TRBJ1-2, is GAGVSQSPSNKVTEKGKDVELRCDPISGHTALYWYRQSLGQGLEFLIYFQGNSAPDKSGLPSDRFSAERTGGSVSTLTIQRTQQEDSAVYLCASSLNGLNYGYTFGSGTRLTVV.

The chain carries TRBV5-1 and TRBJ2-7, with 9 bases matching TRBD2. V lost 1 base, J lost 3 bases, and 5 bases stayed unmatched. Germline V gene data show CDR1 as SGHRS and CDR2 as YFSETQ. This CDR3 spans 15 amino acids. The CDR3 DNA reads TGCGCCAGCAGCTTGACAGGAGCGGGAGGCTACGAGCAGTACTTC. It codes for CASSLTGAGGYEQYF.

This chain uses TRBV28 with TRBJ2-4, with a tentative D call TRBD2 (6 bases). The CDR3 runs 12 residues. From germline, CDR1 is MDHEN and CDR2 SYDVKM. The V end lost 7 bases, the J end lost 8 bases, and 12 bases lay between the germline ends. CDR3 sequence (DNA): TGTGCCAGCACCAGGCGGGGTCACATTCAGTACTTC. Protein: CASTRRGHIQYF.

The CDR3 sequence: CASSLVDSPLHF. In DNA, the CDR3 is TGTGCCAGCAGCCTCGTAGATTCACCCCTCCACTTT. The chain couples TRBV9 to TRBJ1-6; D not certain. Trimming stripped 4 bases from V and 8 bases from J, with 7 bases between. The CDR3 runs 12 residues. Germline V lookup: CDR1 SGDLS, CDR2 YYNGEE.